This TCR beta chain was identified during a study of cytomegalovirus exposure and HLA in healthy donors. Study-wide findings and caveats: Three of the chains that were CMV-associated were confirmed in vitro to be specific for CMV antigens. The classifier reportedly diagnosed cytomegalovirus status with high specificity and sensitivity.

CDR3 size: 13 residues. V gave up 10 bases and J gave up 8 bases, with 18 bases separating them. Germline loops: CDR1 MNHEY, CDR2 SMNVEV (reference sequence). As regards this clone: Its specificity is not known.

Amplification used 60 Vbeta primers and 13 Jbeta primers. TCRdb keeps only in-frame clones here, not all; method: immunoSEQ multiplex PCR. Of around 98,000 clones detected, approximately 69% appear once; the ten largest clones hold 0.95% to 1.5%. This chain connects TRBV27 to TRBJ2-1, with TRBD2 as a possible D gene (6 bases). The sample consisted of PBMCs. The receptor's source is a female donor in good health and CMV-seronegative. CDR3 nucleotides: TGTGCCACCACGGACTACAGCGGAGATGAGCAGTTCTTC. This encodes CATTDYSGDEQFF.